This T cell receptor beta chain was captured by sequencing in a study of blood T cell repertoires in COVID-19. Study-level information: Samples representing acute and convalescent COVID-19 were sourced from the United States, Italy and Spain. Sample material is recorded as cDNA or gDNA derived from T cells, B-cell-depleted T cells, or PBMCs.

In the original workflow: The authors estimated nucleated cell counts from reference gene primer amplification. The repertoire was sequenced with immunoSEQ multiplex PCR; TCRdb's copy has only in-frame clones and lacks some. The V and J calls and the clone size are those of that table, but D and trimming were determined from the DNA. There are around 160,000 clones in the sample; just over 85% occur only once, and 8% to 10% lies in the top ten. Germline loops: CDR1 MRHNA, CDR2 SNTAGT. This CDR3 comprises 15 residues. The trim removed 4 bases at V and 4 bases at J, leaving 3 bases unmatched. The receptor was isolated from a man between 60 and 75 years old with acute or convalescent COVID-19. The sample taken for sequencing was peripheral blood. The rearrangement uses TRBV6-4 and TRBJ2-3, with TRBD1 matching over 12 bases. CDR3 loop: CASSAGTGGADTQYF. CDR3 DNA sequence: TGTGCCAGCAGTGCCGGGACAGGGGGCGCAGATACGCAGTATTTT.